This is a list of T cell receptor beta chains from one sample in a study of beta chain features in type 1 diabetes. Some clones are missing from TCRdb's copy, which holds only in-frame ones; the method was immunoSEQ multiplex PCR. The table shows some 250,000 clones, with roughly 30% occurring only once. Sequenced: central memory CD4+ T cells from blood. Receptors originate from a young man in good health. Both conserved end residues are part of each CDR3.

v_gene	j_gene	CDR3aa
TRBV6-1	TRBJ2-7	CASNGLRNEQYF
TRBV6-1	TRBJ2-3	CAGTSGGTDTQYF
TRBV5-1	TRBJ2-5	CASSLGEYQETQYF
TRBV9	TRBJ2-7	CASSVAAGGLEQYF
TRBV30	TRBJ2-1	CAWAANLAGGEQFF
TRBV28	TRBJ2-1	CASSLPPTGDNEQFF
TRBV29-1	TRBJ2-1	CSVEGLLAGHYNEQFF
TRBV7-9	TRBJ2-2	CASILGTGNSGLFF
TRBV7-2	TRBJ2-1	CASSLGGTQAYNEQFF
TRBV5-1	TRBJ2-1	CASSLGGSYNEQFF
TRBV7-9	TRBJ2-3	CASRRTGTSGRGVPNTQYF
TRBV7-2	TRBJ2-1	CASSLTSGVYNEQFF
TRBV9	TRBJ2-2	CASSVGTSGSTGELFF
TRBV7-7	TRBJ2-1	CASSESDSFRNEQFF
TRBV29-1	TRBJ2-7	CSVGGQGKYEQYF
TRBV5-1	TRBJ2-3	CASSLGGPGGTDTQYF
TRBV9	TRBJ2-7	CASSASSGGDYEQYF
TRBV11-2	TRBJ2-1	CASSLEGYEQFF
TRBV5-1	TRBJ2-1	CASSRTSGGSYNEQFF
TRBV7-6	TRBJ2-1	CASSLSGTSGRWNEQFF
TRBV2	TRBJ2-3	CASIGETMRADTQYF
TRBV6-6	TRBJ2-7	CASSYSGRAYEQYF
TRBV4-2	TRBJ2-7	CASSQDPGQQSYEQYF
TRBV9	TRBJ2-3	CASSANRERGRSSTDTQYF
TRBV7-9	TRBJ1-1	CASSFAQGGDTEAFF
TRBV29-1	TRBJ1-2	CSVEQQGYGYTF
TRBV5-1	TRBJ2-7	CASSANDEQYF
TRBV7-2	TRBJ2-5	CASSLAPGKETQYF
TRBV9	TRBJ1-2	CASSGKAGEGNYGYTF
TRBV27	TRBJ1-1	CASSSTGLDTEAFF
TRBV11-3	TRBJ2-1	CASSLTSGNWMTYNEQFF
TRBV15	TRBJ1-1	CATSRDGRSNTEAFF
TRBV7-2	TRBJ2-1	CASSLAPRGNEQFF
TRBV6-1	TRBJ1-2	CASSAGVSNYGYTF
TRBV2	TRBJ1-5	CASTIEQAYQPQHF
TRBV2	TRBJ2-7	CASSESRNLVYEQYF
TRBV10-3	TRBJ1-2	CAIKRESYGYTF
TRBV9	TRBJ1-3	CASSAGGSGYGNTIYF
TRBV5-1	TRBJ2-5	CASSLALAGPETQYF
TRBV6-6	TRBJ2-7	CASVRTDTYEQYF